The 15 T cell receptor beta chains below come from one sample, sequenced in a study of blood T cell repertoires in COVID-19. TCRdb's table, derived via immunoSEQ multiplex PCR, lists solely in-frame clones and lacks some. The sample records roughly 200,000 clones, roughly 82% being singletons. The sample taken for sequencing was PBMCs or T cells enriched from blood (not recorded which). The source of these receptors is an older woman with acute COVID-19.

This chain links TRBV7-6 with TRBJ1-5, with a weak D call TRBD1 (5 bases). The CDR3 is 15 residues long. Between the trimmed V and J ends, which lost 1 base and 5 bases, there was a span of 12 bases. Germline V CDR1 and CDR2: SGHVS, FNYEAQ. The CDR3 DNA sequence: TGTGCCAGCAGCTTAGGGGGCCGCACCGATCAGCCCCAGCATTTT. Translated, it gives CASSLGGRTDQPQHF.

The J gene is TRBJ2-1, the V gene TRBV6-4, with a possible D match to TRBD1 (6 bases). The V end was cut by 0 bases, the J end by 9 bases, with 12 bases between. Germline V gives CDR1 MRHNA, CDR2 SNTAGT. CDR3 length equals 14 residues. In DNA form, the CDR3 reads TGTGCCAGCAGTGACTCTCGCAGGGGACCTGAGCAGTTCTTC. Protein product: CASSDSRRGPEQFF.

Worth noting for this clone: An end of the junction does not agree with germline; a read error may underlie this. V usage is TRBV6-1 and J usage is TRBJ1-2; D is possibly TRBD1 (6 bases). The CDR3 extends over 14 amino acids. The germline CDR1 and CDR2 sequences are MNHNS and SASEGT. For the CDR3, the DNA is TGTGCCAGCAGTGAAGAGCATTTTACAGGGAACTACTACTTC. Its protein is CASSEEHFTGNYYF.

The chain recombines TRBV29-1 with TRBJ2-2, with D maybe TRBD2 (6 bases). The germline gives CDR1 SQVTM, CDR2 ANQGSEA. The CDR3 totals 16 residues. The ends were cut back, 0 bases at V and 2 bases at J, with 13 bases in the middle. The CDR3 region has the DNA TGCAGCGTTGAAGAGGCGGGACGTCCAAACACCGGGGAGCTGTTTTTT. It translates to CSVEEAGRPNTGELFF.

Many counts were recorded for this clone. This sequence joins TRBV18 and TRBJ1-6; 10 positions agree with TRBD1. The trim removed 5 bases at V and 5 bases at J, leaving 3 bases unmatched. Germline CDR1 reads KGHSH; CDR2 reads LQKENI. This CDR3 contains 15 residues. The CDR3 region is CASSGGTGDNSPLHF. CDR3 nucleotide sequence: TGTGCCAGCTCAGGGGGGACAGGGGATAATTCACCCCTCCACTTT.

This chain connects TRBV5-4 to TRBJ1-4, with TRBD1 matching 7 bases. Unmatched junction bases numbered 6, after V lost 3 bases and J lost 7 bases. The CDR3 contains 14 residues. The germline V gene encodes CDR1 SGHNT and CDR2 YYREEE (reference sequence). The CDR3 spells CASSWTGGGEKLFF. DNA for the CDR3: TGTGCCAGCAGCTGGACAGGAGGGGGTGAAAAACTGTTTTTT.

The chain employs TRBV4-3 and TRBJ2-4; weak D call: TRBD2 (6 bases). V lost 4 bases, J lost 6 bases, and 13 bases lay in between. The CDR3 totals 14 residues. The germline gives CDR1 LGHNA, CDR2 YSLEER. CDR3 protein: CASSLWKGGNIQYF. CDR3 nucleotide sequence: TGCGCCAGCAGCCTCTGGAAGGGAGGAAACATTCAGTACTTC.

This chain connects TRBV7-9 to TRBJ2-1; D ambiguous. The length of the CDR3 is 14 residues. V was cut by 2 bases and J by 9 bases, with 14 bases left in between. Germline-derived CDR1 and CDR2 are SEHNR and FQNEAQ (reference sequence). CDR3 sequence (DNA): TGTGCCAGCAGCTTAACTGGCGGAGCAAGTGAGCAGTTCTTC. Protein: CASSLTGGASEQFF.

The J gene is TRBJ1-4, the V gene TRBV7-9; 8 bases are a match to TRBD1. The CDR3 spans 16 residues. The ends lost 5 bases at V and 2 bases at J; junction bases unmatched: 7. Germline values: CDR1 SEHNR, CDR2 FQNEAQ (reference sequence). For the CDR3, the DNA is TGTGCCAGCAGCAAGACAGGGGAAGGGACTAATGAAAAACTGTTTTTT. It is translated as CASSKTGEGTNEKLFF.

The genes are TRBV13 and TRBJ2-3; tentatively, D is TRBD1 (5 bases). The germline V and J ends were trimmed by 5 bases and 4 bases, with 13 bases remaining between them. Germline V gene lookup returns CDR1 PRHDT and CDR2 FYEKMQ (reference sequence). The CDR3 contains 14 residues. This CDR3 is CASSPAGLADTQYF. CDR3 sequence (DNA): TGTGCCAGCAGCCCGGCAGGGCTCGCAGATACGCAGTATTTT.

The chain carries TRBV21-1 and TRBJ2-2; the tabulated D call, TRBD2, remains unverified against the DNA. TRBV21-1 is described as a pseudogene. This CDR3 has 15 amino acids. CDR3 DNA sequence: TGTGCCAGCAGCAAACCCTCGGGGAACACCGGGGAGCTGTTTTTT. Its protein product is CASSKPSGNTGELFF.

The CDR3 loop reads CASSEWAGGQPNQPQHF. Written as DNA, the CDR3 is TGTGCCAGCAGTGAATGGGCAGGTGGGCAGCCCAATCAGCCCCAGCATTTT. The rearrangement joins TRBV2 to TRBJ1-5, with D uncertain. Germline loops: CDR1 SNHLY, CDR2 FYNNEI. Trimming stripped 2 bases from V and 3 bases from J, with 17 bases between. The CDR3 has 17 amino acids.

The rearrangement joins TRBV18 to TRBJ2-2; TRBD2 aligns across 10 bases. This CDR3 has 18 amino acids. CDR1 KGHSH and CDR2 LQKENI come from the germline V gene. Trimming removed 1 base from V and 1 base from J; junction bases left unmatched: 6. This CDR3 reads CASSPQRTSGLNTGELFF. DNA of the CDR3: TGTGCCAGCTCACCACAAAGGACTAGCGGATTGAACACCGGGGAGCTGTTTTTT. The full variable domain, with the rest looked up from reference TRBV18 and TRBJ2-2, is NAGVMQNPRHLVRRRGQEARLRCSPMKGHSHVYWYRQLPEEGLKFMVYLQKENIIDESGMPKERFSAEFPKEGPSILRIQQVVRGDSAAYFCASSPQRTSGLNTGELFFGEGSRLTVL.

CDR3 in amino acids: CASSKGLAGDYEQYF. The CDR3 DNA is TGTGCCAGCAGCAAGGGACTAGCGGGAGACTACGAGCAGTACTTC. V gene TRBV9 combines with J gene TRBJ2-7; TRBD2 aligns across 14 bases. The germline gives CDR1 SGDLS, CDR2 YYNGEE. V lost 4 bases to trimming and J lost 3 bases; unmatched junction nucleotides: 3. CDR3 length: 15 amino acids.

The chain has TRBV28 and TRBJ2-7; D possibly corresponds to TRBD1 (6 bases). Germline values: CDR1 MDHEN, CDR2 SYDVKM. CDR3 length: 15 residues. V lost 5 bases and J 5 bases, leaving 19 bases between the germline ends. CDR3 nucleotides: TGTGCCAGCAGTCCCCGACAGGCCCACCCCCACGAGCAGTACGTC. It yields the protein CASSPRQAHPHEQYV.